These 9 T cell receptor beta chains originate from one sample sequenced in a study of blood T cell repertoires in COVID-19. Using immunoSEQ multiplex PCR, the repertoire was profiled, and TCRdb retains in-frame clones only, with some absent. Of about 220,000 clones in the sample, around four fifths were seen once. Sequenced input: peripheral blood. All receptors come from a man aged 30 to 45 with active or convalescent COVID-19.

This clone occurred a few times. CDR3: CAGTRTGSYEQYF. As DNA, the CDR3 is TGTGCCGGTACGCGGACAGGCTCCTACGAGCAGTACTTC. The rearrangement links TRBV7-9 to TRBJ2-7; TRBD1 matches at 7 bases. The V segment lost 11 bases and the J segment 0 bases; nucleotides outside the gene matches: 7. CDR1 is SEHNR and CDR2 is FQNEAQ in the germline V gene (reference sequence). The length of the CDR3 is 13 residues.

DNA for the CDR3: TGCGCCAGCAGCTTGGGGCCCTCCACCGGGGAGCTGTTTTTT. Its protein is CASSLGPSTGELFF. The rearrangement joins TRBV5-1 to TRBJ2-2; no reliable D call. The CDR3 loop spans 14 amino acids. V lost 0 bases and J 4 bases, leaving 7 bases between the germline ends. CDR1 and CDR2 (germline): SGHRS, YFSETQ.

The genes are TRBV15 and TRBJ2-1; 7 nucleotides agree with TRBD2. This CDR3 is 14 amino acids long. CDR1 and CDR2 (germline): LNHNV, YYDKDF (reference sequence). V lost 8 bases to trimming and J lost 3 bases; unmatched junction nucleotides: 7. The CDR3 is CATVERGNYNEQFF. The DNA of the CDR3 is TGTGCCACCGTCGAGCGGGGAAACTACAATGAGCAGTTCTTC.

The rearrangement links TRBV3-1 (or the pseudogene TRBV3-2) to TRBJ2-1, with 12 bases aligning to TRBD2. Trimming at V came to 2 bases and at J to 9 bases, leaving 5 bases not matched to a gene. In germline, CDR1 is LGHDT, CDR2 YNNKEL (reference sequence). This CDR3 spans 15 amino acids. CDR3 region: CASSQRTSGNTEQFF. The CDR3 DNA reads as TGTGCCAGCAGCCAAAGGACTAGCGGGAACACTGAGCAGTTCTTC.

This chain uses TRBV18 with TRBJ2-5, with D maybe TRBD1 (5 bases). Germline V lookup: CDR1 KGHSH, CDR2 LQKENI. This CDR3 contains 13 residues. The V end was cut by 2 bases, the J end by 5 bases, with 9 bases between. CDR3 amino acids: CASSPGAVETQYF. Here the CDR3 DNA reads TGTGCCAGCTCACCAGGGGCTGTGGAGACCCAGTACTTC.

The J gene is TRBJ1-4, the V gene TRBV14, with 10 nucleotides matching TRBD1. Looked up from germline, CDR1 is SGHDN and CDR2 is FVKESK. The V gene end was trimmed by 0 bases and the J gene end by 5 bases; junction bases not matched to a gene: 0. The CDR3 runs to 15 residues. Here the CDR3 reads CASSQEDRGNEKLFF. As DNA, the CDR3 is TGTGCCAGCAGCCAAGAGGACAGGGGGAATGAAAAACTGTTTTTT.

The V call is TRBV11-2, the J call TRBJ1-4; a possible D gene is TRBD1 (5 bases). From germline, CDR1 is SGHAT and CDR2 FQNNGV. This CDR3 spans 14 amino acids. The V gene lost 4 bases and the J gene lost 8 bases, with 14 bases spanning the gap. The CDR3 loop is CASSSSGTGEKLFF. The CDR3 DNA sequence: TGTGCCAGCAGCTCCTCCGGGACTGGAGAAAAACTGTTTTTT. Full variable domain (remainder filled in from reference TRBV11-2 and TRBJ1-4): EAGVAQSPRYKIIEKRQSVAFWCNPISGHATLYWYQQILGQGPKLLIQFQNNGVVDDSQLPKDRFSAERLKGVDSTLKIQPAKLEDSAVYLCASSSSGTGEKLFFGSGTQLSVL.

This chain connects TRBV7-2 to TRBJ2-7, with 10 bases identical to TRBD2. The germline CDR1 and CDR2 sequences are SGHTA and FQGNSA. This CDR3 is 15 amino acids long. The V and J ends lost 1 base and 4 bases, in that order; junction bases with no gene match: 4. The CDR3 reads CASSLGPAGGYEQYF. CDR3 coding DNA: TGTGCCAGCAGCTTAGGCCCAGCGGGAGGGTACGAGCAGTACTTC.

The rearrangement links TRBV6-4 to TRBJ1-1, with TRBD1 identical over 8 bases. Trimming at V came to 9 bases and at J to 3 bases, leaving 9 bases not matched to a gene. The CDR3 contains 14 residues. Germline V gene data show CDR1 as MRHNA and CDR2 as SNTAGT. The DNA of the CDR3 is TGTGCCAGGGAAACAGGGGGGTCGCACACTGAAGCTTTCTTT. As protein: CARETGGSHTEAFF.